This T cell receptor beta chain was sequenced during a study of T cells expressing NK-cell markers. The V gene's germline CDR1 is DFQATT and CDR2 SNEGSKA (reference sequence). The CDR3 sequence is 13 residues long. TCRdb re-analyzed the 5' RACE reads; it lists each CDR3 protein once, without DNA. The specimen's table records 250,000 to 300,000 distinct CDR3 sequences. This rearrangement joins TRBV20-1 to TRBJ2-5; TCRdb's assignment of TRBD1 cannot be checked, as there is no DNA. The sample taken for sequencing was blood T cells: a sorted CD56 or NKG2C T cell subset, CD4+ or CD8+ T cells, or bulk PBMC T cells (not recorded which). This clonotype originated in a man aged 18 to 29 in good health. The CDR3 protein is CSASTRGRQTQYF.